This TCR beta chain was recovered during a study of blood T cell repertoires in COVID-19. Study in general: Italy, Spain and the United States were the sources of the convalescent and acute COVID-19 samples. In each case, the material was cDNA or gDNA derived from T cells, B-cell-depleted T cells, or PBMCs.

After removal of 5 bases from V and 5 bases from J, the junction contained 3 bases not matched to a gene. This CDR3 comprises 13 residues. Germline lookup yields CDR1 LNHDA and CDR2 SQIVND (reference sequence). Under the authors' procedure: By means of reference gene primer amplification, nucleated cell counts were estimated. The repertoire was sequenced with immunoSEQ multiplex PCR; TCRdb's copy has only in-frame clones and lacks some. V and J calls and clone size are copied from that table; D and trimming were computed from the DNA. Of 230,000 or so clones listed, 90% are singletons. Worth noting for this clone: The sample contains more than one DNA sequence encoding this CDR3.

A Seattle source enrolled patients during active infection and followed them longitudinally. The sequence derives from a woman aged 55-70 years with COVID-19, enrolled during active disease. Material for sequencing was peripheral blood. J is TRBJ1-5 and V is TRBV19; 7 nucleotides line up with TRBD1. The CDR3 loop reads CASSGTGDQPQHF. The CDR3 DNA reads TGTGCCAGTAGTGGAACAGGGGATCAGCCCCAGCATTTT.